The 29 T cell receptor beta chains below were found in one sample sequenced in a study of post-analysis software for immune sequencing data. Findings of the study overall: Included in a set of 5 or 6 TRBV segments more frequent in patients than controls were TRBV5-6, TRBV5-1 and TRBV20-1.

TCR beta cDNA libraries had unique molecular identifiers. From the PCR reads, TCRdb called clonotypes with MiXCR, one entry per CDR3 protein. The sample shows hundreds of thousands of distinct CDR3 sequences, roughly 27% of them seen only once. These receptors lack a known antigen. The specimen sequenced was blood. The receptors come from a girl aged 5-17 years with multiple sclerosis.

This clonotype was counted only a few times. The chain joins TRBV18 to TRBJ2-6, with TRBD1 as a possible D gene (6 bases). The germline V gene has CDR1 KGHSH and CDR2 LQKENI. Between the trimmed V and J ends, which lost 3 bases and 0 bases, there was a span of 15 bases. This CDR3 comprises 18 residues. CDR3 coding DNA: TGTGCCAGCTCACCTACGAGGGGACATTTCTCTGGGGCCAACGTCCTGACTTTC. It translates to CASSPTRGHFSGANVLTF. Using reference TRBV18 and TRBJ2-6 for the parts outside the CDR3, the full variable domain is NAGVMQNPRHLVRRRGQEARLRCSPMKGHSHVYWYRQLPEEGLKFMVYLQKENIIDESGMPKERFSAEFPKEGPSILRIQQVVRGDSAAYFCASSPTRGHFSGANVLTFGAGSRLTVL.

The chain has TRBV7-2 and TRBJ2-2, with 9 bases aligning to TRBD1. The CDR3 has 16 residues. V trimming: 5 bases; J trimming: 5 bases; junction bases outside the gene matches: 9. The V gene's germline CDR1 is SGHTA and CDR2 FQGNSA. CDR3: CASSLPGQGLTGELFF. In DNA, the CDR3 is TGTGCCAGCAGCCTACCGGGACAGGGCCTTACCGGGGAGCTGTTTTTT.

As concerns this clonotype: A much larger clone differs from this one at a single base, so this may be a read error. This rearrangement joins TRBV6-6 to TRBJ2-1; 9 nucleotides match TRBD2. This CDR3 contains 15 residues. V lost 0 bases to trimming and J lost 10 bases; unmatched junction nucleotides: 7. Germline CDR1 reads MNHNY; CDR2 reads SVGAGI (reference sequence). CDR3 nucleotides: TGTGCCAGCAGTTACTCGTCTAGCGGGATCGACGAGCAGTTCTTC. It codes for CASSYSSSGIDEQFF.

This clonotype was observed a handful of times. The chain has TRBV7-9 and TRBJ1-4; D is unclear. V lost 6 bases to trimming and J lost 8 bases, with 13 bases between them. The CDR3 sequence is 13 residues long. Germline CDR1 reads SEHNR; CDR2 reads FQNEAQ (reference sequence). This CDR3 reads CASRTGPREKLFF. The CDR3 DNA sequence: TGTGCCAGCAGAACCGGACCCCGGGAAAAACTGTTTTTT.

This clonotype has a single count. The conserved closing phenylalanine or tryptophan is absent in this CDR3, likely reflecting a read error. DNA for the CDR3: TGTGCCAGCAGCAGGACCGCGGGAGTCGCAGATACGCAGTATCTT. Amino acid sequence: CASSRTAGVADTQYL. The rearrangement links TRBV5-5 to TRBJ2-3; 7 positions match TRBD2. Per the germline V gene, CDR1 is SGHKS and CDR2 is YYEKEE (reference sequence). V shed 4 bases, J shed 4 bases, and the junction held 9 bases outside the gene matches. This CDR3 is built from 15 residues.

There are a few counts of this clonotype. This rearrangement joins TRBV4-1 to TRBJ2-1; the match to TRBD2 covers 10 bases. The CDR3 covers 21 residues. Per germline, CDR1 MGHRA and CDR2 YSYEKL. V lost 0 bases, J lost 6 bases, and 20 bases stayed unmatched. Here the CDR3 DNA reads TGCGCCAGCAGCCAAGAGGTTGGAGGACTAGCGGCCCACCTGAGGGGCAATGAGCAGTTCTTC. Its protein is CASSQEVGGLAAHLRGNEQFF.

There are a few counts of this clonotype. The chain recombines TRBV4-2 with TRBJ1-4; D gene uncertain. CDR3 length: 17 residues. The V gene's germline CDR1 is LGHNA and CDR2 YNFKEQ. With 0 bases removed from V and 0 bases from J, the gap between germline ends came to 11 bases. The CDR3 bases are TGTGCCAGCAGCCAAGATTGGGCGGCAGCAACTAATGAAAAACTGTTTTTT. The encoded protein is CASSQDWAAATNEKLFF.

This clonotype appeared many times. The V call is TRBV11-2, the J call TRBJ2-3, with unresolved D. The CDR3 is 15 residues long. Deletions cut 5 bases from V and 1 base from J, with 13 bases between. Germline values: CDR1 SGHAT, CDR2 FQNNGV. The CDR3 protein is CASSGRGVGTDTQYF. The CDR3 DNA follows: TGTGCCAGCAGCGGACGCGGCGTAGGCACAGATACGCAGTATTTT. Based on the CDR3 plus reference TRBV11-2 and TRBJ2-3, the full variable domain is EAGVAQSPRYKIIEKRQSVAFWCNPISGHATLYWYQQILGQGPKLLIQFQNNGVVDDSQLPKDRFSAERLKGVDSTLKIQPAKLEDSAVYLCASSGRGVGTDTQYFGPGTRLTVL.

This clonotype occurred many times. The rearrangement joins TRBV15 to TRBJ2-5, with TRBD2 matching over 8 bases. Germline trimming cut 1 base from V and 5 bases from J; bases unmatched to any gene: 6. Germline-derived CDR1 and CDR2 are LNHNV and YYDKDF (reference sequence). This CDR3 region has 15 residues. The CDR3 is CATSRAGGVGETQYF. The CDR3 coding sequence is TGTGCCACCAGCAGAGCGGGGGGGGTCGGTGAGACCCAGTACTTC.

Comment on this clonotype: One end of the junction varies from germline; a read error may be responsible. The chain links TRBV29-1 to TRBJ1-4, with D possibly TRBD1 on 6 matching bases. Germline V gene sequence: CDR1 SQVTM, CDR2 ANQGSEA. This CDR3 comprises 14 residues. The CDR3: CSGKGGEAKEKLFF. In nucleotides, the CDR3 is TGCAGCGGAAAGGGGGGCGAGGCTAAGGAAAAACTGTTTTTT.

The rearrangement uses TRBV9 and TRBJ2-7; 10 bases agree with TRBD2. V dropped 0 bases and J dropped 2; count of bases not matched to a gene: 2. CDR1 and CDR2 from the germline V gene are SGDLS and YYNGEE. The CDR3 runs to 15 residues. DNA of the CDR3: TGTGCCAGCAGCGTAGGGCTAGCGGGAGCCTACGAGCAGTACTTC. It yields the protein CASSVGLAGAYEQYF.

The chain links TRBV28 to TRBJ1-2; D gene ambiguous. The V gene's germline CDR1 is MDHEN and CDR2 SYDVKM. The V end was cut by 7 bases, the J end by 5 bases, with 11 bases between. The CDR3 runs to 12 residues. This CDR3 reads CASKTLGYGYTF. The CDR3 DNA reads as TGTGCCAGCAAGACGCTGGGGTATGGCTACACCTTC.

This clonotype was detected a few times. V and J are TRBV7-8 and TRBJ2-1, with D tentatively TRBD2 (5 bases). V was clipped by 2 bases and J by 2 bases, with 10 bases between them. This CDR3 contains 15 residues. Germline V lookup: CDR1 SGHVS, CDR2 FQNEAQ. The CDR3 DNA reads as TGTGCCAGCAGCTTACTGACTACCGCCTACAATGAGCAGTTCTTC. Amino acids: CASSLLTTAYNEQFF.

The J gene is TRBJ2-7, the V gene TRBV29-1; 9 bases match TRBD1. The CDR3 runs to 14 residues. V trimming: 4 bases; J trimming: 7 bases; junction bases outside the gene matches: 11. The germline CDR1 and CDR2 sequences are SQVTM and ANQGSEA. The CDR3, as DNA: TGCAGCGTTGTGGGGGACAGGGTGTCCAATGAGCAGTACTTC. Amino acids: CSVVGDRVSNEQYF.

The rearrangement uses TRBV15 and TRBJ1-2, with unresolved D. CDR3 length equals 12 residues. V shed 0 bases and J shed 8 bases, with 7 bases lying between them. The germline V gene encodes CDR1 LNHNV and CDR2 YYDKDF (reference sequence). CDR3 DNA: TGTGCCACCAGCAGAGATGAAATAGGCTACACCTTC. Protein product: CATSRDEIGYTF.

This chain uses TRBV9 with TRBJ1-1; tentatively, D is TRBD1 (6 bases). The germline gives CDR1 SGDLS, CDR2 YYNGEE. The germline V and J ends were trimmed by 4 bases and 5 bases, with 18 bases remaining between them. CDR3 length: 15 amino acids. CDR3 DNA: TGTGCCAGCAGCCCAGCGACAGGACCGAAGACTGAAGCTTTCTTT. It specifies CASSPATGPKTEAFF.

The chain uses TRBV12-3 or TRBV12-4 and TRBJ2-3, with D hard to call. The germline V and J ends were trimmed by 3 bases and 8 bases, with 12 bases remaining between them. The CDR3 runs 13 residues. CDR3 in amino acids: CASSFAGRGTQYF. The CDR3 region has the DNA TGTGCCAGCAGTTTTGCCGGTAGAGGTACGCAGTATTTT.

The chain has TRBV19 and TRBJ2-3, with D possibly being TRBD2 (5 bases). Germline V gene lookup returns CDR1 LNHDA and CDR2 SQIVND (reference sequence). CDR3 size: 14 residues. V was shortened by 3 bases and J by 2 bases, with 9 bases between the two germline ends. The CDR3 DNA is TGTGCCAGTAGTATTGGGGAGTCCACAGATACGCAGTATTTT. Residues: CASSIGESTDTQYF.

In the case of this clonotype: One junction end disagrees with the germline gene, perhaps due to a read error. The gene calls are TRBV7-8 and TRBJ2-2; D might be TRBD1 or TRBD2, each matching 5 bases. This CDR3 spans 17 amino acids. CDR1 is SGHVS, CDR2 FQNEAQ, per germline. The CDR3 sequence: CASSLAMGTWGTGELFF. The CDR3 bases are TGTGCCAGCAGCCTAGCCATGGGGACCTGGGGGACCGGGGAGCTGTTTTTT.

The chain uses TRBV6-1 and TRBJ2-3; D gene unclear. This CDR3 spans 14 amino acids. Per the germline V gene, CDR1 is MNHNS and CDR2 is SASEGT. The V and J ends lost 10 bases and 4 bases respectively, with 18 bases between them. As DNA, the CDR3 is TGTGCCACCGGGCCCCGGCCCTCCGCAGATACGCAGTATTTT. Translated: CATGPRPSADTQYF.

The chain combines TRBV11-2 with TRBJ1-1, with D perhaps matching TRBD1 (6 bases). V shed 5 bases and J shed 1 base, with 11 bases lying between them. Germline CDR1 is SGHAT and CDR2 is FQNNGV. The CDR3 length is 14 residues. The CDR3 loop is CASSRLTGNTEAFF. CDR3 nucleotide sequence: TGTGCCAGCAGCCGCCTGACAGGGAACACTGAAGCTTTCTTT.

This chain links TRBV5-6 with TRBJ2-1; a weak D match, TRBD2 (6 bases). The germline V gene encodes CDR1 SGHDT and CDR2 YYEEEE. V was clipped by 6 bases and J by 6 bases, with 19 bases between them. The length of the CDR3 is 15 residues. This CDR3 is CASTRLGGSGNEQFF. The CDR3, as DNA: TGTGCCAGCACCCGACTCGGGGGTTCGGGCAATGAGCAGTTCTTC.

J is TRBJ2-7 and V is TRBV14; D remains ambiguous. The germline gives CDR1 SGHDN, CDR2 FVKESK. V was shortened by 6 bases and J by 7 bases, with 10 bases between the two germline ends. The CDR3 spans 11 residues. CDR3 protein: CASSHRREQYF. The CDR3 DNA is TGTGCCAGCAGTCATAGACGTGAGCAGTACTTC.

This clonotype came up a few times. V and J are TRBV20-1 and TRBJ1-5; D gene uncertain. CDR1 and CDR2 from the germline V gene are DFQATT and SNEGSKA (reference sequence). V was trimmed by 6 bases and J by 0 bases, leaving 12 bases between them. The CDR3 length is 14 residues. The CDR3 loop is CSARTPASNQPQHF. Here the CDR3 DNA reads TGCAGTGCGCGGACCCCTGCTAGCAATCAGCCCCAGCATTTT.

The chain recombines TRBV11-2 with TRBJ2-7; perhaps D is TRBD1 or TRBD2 (5 bases each). The V end was cut by 5 bases, the J end by 7 bases, with 18 bases between. CDR3 length: 14 residues. Germline CDR1 SGHAT, CDR2 FQNNGV. The CDR3 DNA reads TGTGCCAGCAGCCTTACCGGGACGGTGCGGGAGCAGTACTTC. Translation gives CASSLTGTVREQYF. The full variable domain, completed using reference TRBV11-2 and TRBJ2-7, is EAGVAQSPRYKIIEKRQSVAFWCNPISGHATLYWYQQILGQGPKLLIQFQNNGVVDDSQLPKDRFSAERLKGVDSTLKIQPAKLEDSAVYLCASSLTGTVREQYFGPGTRLTVT.

The genes are TRBV6-1 and TRBJ2-7; unclear D gene. Germline V gene sequence: CDR1 MNHNS, CDR2 SASEGT. The V gene lost 5 bases and the J gene lost 4 bases, with 15 bases spanning the gap. CDR3 length: 14 amino acids. CDR3 sequence (DNA): TGTGCCAGCAGTCCTTTATCTCTCGGGTACGAGCAGTACTTC. It specifies CASSPLSLGYEQYF.

This clonotype was recorded a few times. J is TRBJ2-5 and V is TRBV29-1, with a tentative D call TRBD1 (6 bases). The CDR3 spans 11 residues. Trimming cost V 6 bases and J 4 bases, with 9 bases left between them. Per germline, CDR1 SQVTM and CDR2 ANQGSEA. CDR3 sequence (DNA): TGCAGCGTAGGACAGACAGAGACCCAGTACTTC. Its translation: CSVGQTETQYF.

In its sample, this clonotype was seen a few times. This chain connects TRBV5-1 to TRBJ1-6; D not resolved. V was shortened by 1 base and J by 10 bases, with 24 bases between the two germline ends. In germline, CDR1 is SGHRS, CDR2 YFSETQ. The CDR3 covers 18 residues. The CDR3 is CASSLTISQITGGSPLHF. CDR3 DNA sequence: TGCGCCAGCAGCTTGACCATTTCCCAGATCACGGGCGGGTCACCCCTCCACTTT.

This clonotype came up once. V and J are TRBV4-3 and TRBJ1-5; D possibly corresponds to TRBD1 (5 bases). This CDR3 has 17 residues. Germline V gene lookup returns CDR1 LGHNA and CDR2 YSLEER. The V end was cut by 0 bases, the J end by 5 bases, with 17 bases between. CDR3 sequence reads: CASSQERYGARDQPQHF. The CDR3 DNA reads TGCGCCAGCAGCCAAGAGAGATATGGGGCGAGGGATCAGCCCCAGCATTTT.